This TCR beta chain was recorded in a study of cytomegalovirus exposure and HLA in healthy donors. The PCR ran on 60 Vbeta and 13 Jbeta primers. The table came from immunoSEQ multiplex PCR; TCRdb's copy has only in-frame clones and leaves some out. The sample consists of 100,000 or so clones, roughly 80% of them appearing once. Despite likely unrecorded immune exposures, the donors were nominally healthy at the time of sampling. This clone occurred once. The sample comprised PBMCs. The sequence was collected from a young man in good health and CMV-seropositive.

The CDR3 DNA is TGTGCCAGCAGCGGCCCCGGGGTTAGCACAGATACGCAGTATTTT. Protein product: CASSGPGVSTDTQYF. The chain recombines TRBV7-8 with TRBJ2-3, with a possible D match to TRBD2 (5 bases). The germline V gene has CDR1 SGHVS and CDR2 FQNEAQ. The V and J ends lost 5 bases and 0 bases respectively, with 12 bases between them. This CDR3 contains 15 residues.